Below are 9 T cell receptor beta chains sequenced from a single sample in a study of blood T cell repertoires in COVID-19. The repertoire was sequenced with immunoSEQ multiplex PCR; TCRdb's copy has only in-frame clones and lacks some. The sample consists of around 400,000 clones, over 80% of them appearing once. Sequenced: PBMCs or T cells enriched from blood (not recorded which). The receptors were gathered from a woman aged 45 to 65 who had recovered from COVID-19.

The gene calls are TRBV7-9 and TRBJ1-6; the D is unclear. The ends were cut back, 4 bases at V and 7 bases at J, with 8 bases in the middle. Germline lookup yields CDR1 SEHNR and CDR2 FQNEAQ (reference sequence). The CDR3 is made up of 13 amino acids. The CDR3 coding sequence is TGTGCCAGCAGCTCCCTATACAATTCACCCCTCCACTTT. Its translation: CASSSLYNSPLHF.

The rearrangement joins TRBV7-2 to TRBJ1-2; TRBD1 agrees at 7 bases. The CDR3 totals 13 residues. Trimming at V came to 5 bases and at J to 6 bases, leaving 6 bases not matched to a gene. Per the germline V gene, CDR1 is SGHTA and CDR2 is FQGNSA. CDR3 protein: CASSQGQKDGYTF. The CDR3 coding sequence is TGTGCCAGCAGCCAGGGACAGAAGGATGGCTACACCTTC.

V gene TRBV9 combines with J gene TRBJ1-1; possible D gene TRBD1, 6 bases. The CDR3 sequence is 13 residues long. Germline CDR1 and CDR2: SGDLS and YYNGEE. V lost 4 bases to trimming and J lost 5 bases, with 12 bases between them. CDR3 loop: CASSPPGVTEAFF. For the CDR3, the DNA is TGTGCCAGCAGCCCACCAGGGGTAACTGAAGCTTTCTTT.

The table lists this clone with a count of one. CDR3: CASSQDRTSGTETQYF. CDR3 in DNA: TGCGCCAGCAGCCAAGATCGGACTAGCGGGACCGAGACCCAGTACTTC. J is TRBJ2-5 and V is TRBV4-1; 12 positions agree with TRBD2. The CDR3 contains 16 residues. V dropped 0 bases and J dropped 5; count of bases not matched to a gene: 4. Germline V gene lookup returns CDR1 MGHRA and CDR2 YSYEKL.

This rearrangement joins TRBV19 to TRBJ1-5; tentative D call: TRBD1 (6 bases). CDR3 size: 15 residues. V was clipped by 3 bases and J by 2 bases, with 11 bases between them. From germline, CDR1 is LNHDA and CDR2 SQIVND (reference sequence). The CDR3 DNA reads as TGTGCCAGTAGTATGGTAGGGGGGGGCAATCAGCCCCAGCATTTT. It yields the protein CASSMVGGGNQPQHF.

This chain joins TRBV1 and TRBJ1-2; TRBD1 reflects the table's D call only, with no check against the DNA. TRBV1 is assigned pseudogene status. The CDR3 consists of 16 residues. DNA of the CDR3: TGCACCAGCAGCCAAGACCTGGACAGTCCCCTCTATGGCTACACCTTC. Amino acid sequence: CTSSQDLDSPLYGYTF.

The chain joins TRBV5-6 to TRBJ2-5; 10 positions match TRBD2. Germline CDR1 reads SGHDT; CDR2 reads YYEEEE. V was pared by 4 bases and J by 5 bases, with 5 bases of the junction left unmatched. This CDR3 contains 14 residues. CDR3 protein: CASSLAGVRETQYF. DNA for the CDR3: TGTGCCAGCAGCCTAGCGGGAGTGAGGGAGACCCAGTACTTC.

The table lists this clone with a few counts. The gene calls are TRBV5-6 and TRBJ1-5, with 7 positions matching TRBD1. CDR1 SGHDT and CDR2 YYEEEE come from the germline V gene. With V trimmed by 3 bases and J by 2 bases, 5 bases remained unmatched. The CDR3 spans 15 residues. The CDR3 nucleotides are TGTGCCAGCAGCTCATCCGGGACAGGCAATCAGCCCCAGCATTTT. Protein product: CASSSSGTGNQPQHF.

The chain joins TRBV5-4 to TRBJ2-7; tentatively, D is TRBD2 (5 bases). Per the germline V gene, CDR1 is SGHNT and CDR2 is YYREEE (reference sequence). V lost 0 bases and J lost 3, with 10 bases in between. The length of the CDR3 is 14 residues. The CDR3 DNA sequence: TGTGCCAGCAGCTTGGAGCGGTCCCTCTACGAGCAGTACTTC. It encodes CASSLERSLYEQYF.